This T cell receptor beta chain was identified during a study of cytomegalovirus exposure and HLA in healthy donors. Study-level background: In an earlier analysis, approximately 120 million unique TCR beta sequences were found from about 180 million T cells.

On this clone itself: Its antigen is unknown.

The CDR3 has 15 amino acids. Germline assignment: CDR1 SGDLS and CDR2 YYNGEE. V lost 2 bases, J lost 8 bases, and 9 bases stayed unmatched. Notes on the study in general: Trimming of TCR beta V- and J-genes showed a link, identified in a later analysis, to a missense DCLRE1C variant.

The PCR contained 60 Vbeta and 13 Jbeta primers. The table came from immunoSEQ multiplex PCR; TCRdb's copy has only in-frame clones and leaves some out. The table lists some 190,000 clones, over 80% of them singletons. The sequencing input was PBMCs. The chain carries TRBV9 and TRBJ1-2, with 10 bases fitting TRBD1. The receptor was isolated from a boy aged 2 to 9 in good health and CMV-seronegative. In DNA, the CDR3 is TGTGCCAGCAGCGTTGCTGGGACAGGGGTCGGGGGCTACACCTTC. Its protein product is CASSVAGTGVGGYTF.